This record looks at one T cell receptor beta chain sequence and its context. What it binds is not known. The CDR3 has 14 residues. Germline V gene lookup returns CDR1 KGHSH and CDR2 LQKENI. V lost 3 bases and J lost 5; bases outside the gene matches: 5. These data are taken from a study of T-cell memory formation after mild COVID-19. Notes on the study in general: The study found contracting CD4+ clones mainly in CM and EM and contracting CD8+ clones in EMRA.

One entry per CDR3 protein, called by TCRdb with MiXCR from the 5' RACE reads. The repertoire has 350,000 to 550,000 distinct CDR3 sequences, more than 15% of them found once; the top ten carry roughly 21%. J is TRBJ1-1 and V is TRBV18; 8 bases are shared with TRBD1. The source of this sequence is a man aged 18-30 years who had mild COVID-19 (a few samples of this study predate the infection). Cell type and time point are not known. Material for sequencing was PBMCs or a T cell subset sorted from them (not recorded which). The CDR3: CASSPQGAWTEAFF. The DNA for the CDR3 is TGTGCCAGCTCACCGCAGGGGGCATGGACTGAAGCTTTCTTT. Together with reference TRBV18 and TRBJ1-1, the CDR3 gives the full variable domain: NAGVMQNPRHLVRRRGQEARLRCSPMKGHSHVYWYRQLPEEGLKFMVYLQKENIIDESGMPKERFSAEFPKEGPSILRIQQVVRGDSAAYFCASSPQGAWTEAFFGQGTRLTVV.